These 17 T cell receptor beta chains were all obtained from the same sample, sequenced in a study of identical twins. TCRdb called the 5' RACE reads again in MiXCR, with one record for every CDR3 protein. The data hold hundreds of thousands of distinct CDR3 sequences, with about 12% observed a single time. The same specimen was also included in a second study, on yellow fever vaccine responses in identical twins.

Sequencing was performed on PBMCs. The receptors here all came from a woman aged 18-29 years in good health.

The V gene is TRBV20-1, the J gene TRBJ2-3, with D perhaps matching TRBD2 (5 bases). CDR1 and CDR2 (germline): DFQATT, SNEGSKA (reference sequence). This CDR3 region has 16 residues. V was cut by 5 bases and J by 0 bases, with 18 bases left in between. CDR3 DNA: TGCAGTGCTTCCCGCAGTGGTCGGGGAAGCACAGATACGCAGTATTTT. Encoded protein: CSASRSGRGSTDTQYF.

The CDR3 coding sequence is TGCAGCGTTGATGCGTCGGGAGGACTTTCCGGGGAGCTGTTTTTT. Translating gives CSVDASGGLSGELFF. The V call is TRBV29-1, the J call TRBJ2-2; 7 positions agree with TRBD2. V was pared by 3 bases and J by 6 bases, with 10 bases of the junction left unmatched. This CDR3 has 15 residues. The germline V gene encodes CDR1 SQVTM and CDR2 ANQGSEA.

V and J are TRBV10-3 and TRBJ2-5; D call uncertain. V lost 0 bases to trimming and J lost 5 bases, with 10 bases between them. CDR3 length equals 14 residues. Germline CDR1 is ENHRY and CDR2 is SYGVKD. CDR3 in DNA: TGTGCCATCAGTGAGTCGCTAGATCGGGAGACCCAGTACTTC. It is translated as CAISESLDRETQYF.

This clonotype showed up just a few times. CDR3 residues: CASSSGVRGIFGETQYF. In DNA form, the CDR3 reads TGTGCCAGCAGCTCCGGCGTCAGGGGGATTTTCGGAGAGACCCAGTACTTC. This sequence joins TRBV5-5 and TRBJ2-5, with 7 bases lining up with TRBD1. The germline V gene encodes CDR1 SGHKS and CDR2 YYEKEE (reference sequence). The CDR3 is 17 residues long. The ends lost 3 bases at V and 4 bases at J; junction bases unmatched: 15.

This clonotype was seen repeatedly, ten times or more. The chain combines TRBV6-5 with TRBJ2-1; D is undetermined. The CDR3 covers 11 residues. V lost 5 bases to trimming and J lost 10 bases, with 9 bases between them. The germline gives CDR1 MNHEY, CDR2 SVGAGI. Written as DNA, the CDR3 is TGTGCCAGCAGTAACCTACTGGAGCAGTTCTTC. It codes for CASSNLLEQFF.

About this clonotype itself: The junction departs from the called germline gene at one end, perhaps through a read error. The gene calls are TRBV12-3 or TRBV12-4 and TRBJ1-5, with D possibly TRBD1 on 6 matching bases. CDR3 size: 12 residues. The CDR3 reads CASSEQGQAQHF. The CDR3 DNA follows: TGTGCCAGCAGCGAACAGGGTCAGGCCCAGCATTTT.

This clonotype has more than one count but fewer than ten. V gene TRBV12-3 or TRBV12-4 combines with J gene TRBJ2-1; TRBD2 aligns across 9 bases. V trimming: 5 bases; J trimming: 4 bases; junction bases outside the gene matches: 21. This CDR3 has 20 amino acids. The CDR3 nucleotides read TGTGCCAGCAGTCGGACTAGCGCTGATCAGGATTATCTGTTATACAATGAGCAGTTCTTC. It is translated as CASSRTSADQDYLLYNEQFF.

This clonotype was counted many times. CDR3 bases: TGTGCCAGCAGTGACCGACTAGCGGGAGGTGATGAGCAGTTCTTC. It specifies CASSDRLAGGDEQFF. The chain employs TRBV2 and TRBJ2-1; 13 nucleotides agree with TRBD2. CDR3 length: 15 amino acids. Unmatched junction bases numbered 4, after V lost 3 bases and J lost 8 bases. Looked up from germline, CDR1 is SNHLY and CDR2 is FYNNEI.

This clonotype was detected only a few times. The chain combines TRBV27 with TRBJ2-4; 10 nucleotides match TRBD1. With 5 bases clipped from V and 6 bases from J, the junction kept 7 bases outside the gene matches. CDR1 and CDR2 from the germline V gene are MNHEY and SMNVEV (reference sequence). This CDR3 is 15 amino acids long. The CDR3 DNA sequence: TGTGCCAGCAGTCTCATTGGACAGGGGGGAAACATTCAGTACTTC. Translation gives CASSLIGQGGNIQYF.

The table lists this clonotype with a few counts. The CDR3 reads CASTHFGLAGDYTSSYNEQFF. CDR3 in DNA: TGTGCCAGCACTCATTTTGGGCTAGCGGGAGACTACACGAGCTCCTACAATGAGCAGTTCTTC. The chain couples TRBV28 to TRBJ2-1, with 10 bases identical to TRBD2. The germline V gene encodes CDR1 MDHEN and CDR2 SYDVKM. V shed 7 bases and J 0 bases; nucleotides not matched to a gene: 21. The CDR3 runs 21 residues. The whole variable domain, remainder taken from reference TRBV28 and TRBJ2-1, is DVKVTQSSRYLVKRTGEKVFLECVQDMDHENMFWYRQDPGLGLRLIYFSYDVKMKEKGDIPEGYSVSREKKERFSLILESASTNQTSMYLCASTHFGLAGDYTSSYNEQFFGPGTRLTVL.

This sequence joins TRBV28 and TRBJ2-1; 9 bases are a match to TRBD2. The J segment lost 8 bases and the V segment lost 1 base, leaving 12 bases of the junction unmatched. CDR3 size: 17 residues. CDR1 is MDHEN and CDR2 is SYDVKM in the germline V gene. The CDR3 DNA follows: TGTGCCAGCAGTTTATCAGGTAGCGGGAGTCTTATGCATGAGCAGTTCTTC. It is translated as CASSLSGSGSLMHEQFF.

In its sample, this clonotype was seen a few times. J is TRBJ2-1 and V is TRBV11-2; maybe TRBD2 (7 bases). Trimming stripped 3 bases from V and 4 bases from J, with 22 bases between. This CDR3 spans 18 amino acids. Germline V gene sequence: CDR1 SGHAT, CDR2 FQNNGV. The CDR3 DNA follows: TGTGCCAGCAGCTTTACTTCGGCGGGGGCCGGGATTTACAATGAGCAGTTCTTC. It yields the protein CASSFTSAGAGIYNEQFF.

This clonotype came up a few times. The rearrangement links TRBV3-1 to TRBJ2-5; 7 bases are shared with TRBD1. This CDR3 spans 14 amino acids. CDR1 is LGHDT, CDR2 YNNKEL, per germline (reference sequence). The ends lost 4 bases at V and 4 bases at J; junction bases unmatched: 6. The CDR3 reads CASSRRTGRETQYF. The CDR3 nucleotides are TGTGCCAGCAGCCGACGGACAGGACGAGAGACCCAGTACTTC.

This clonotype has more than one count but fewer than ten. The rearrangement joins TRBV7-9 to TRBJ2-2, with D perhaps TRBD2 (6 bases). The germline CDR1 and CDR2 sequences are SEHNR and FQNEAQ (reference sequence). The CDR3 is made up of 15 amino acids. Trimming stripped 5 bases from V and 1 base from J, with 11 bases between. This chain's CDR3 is CASSLREWNTGELFF. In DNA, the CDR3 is TGTGCCAGCAGCCTACGGGAGTGGAACACCGGGGAGCTGTTTTTT.

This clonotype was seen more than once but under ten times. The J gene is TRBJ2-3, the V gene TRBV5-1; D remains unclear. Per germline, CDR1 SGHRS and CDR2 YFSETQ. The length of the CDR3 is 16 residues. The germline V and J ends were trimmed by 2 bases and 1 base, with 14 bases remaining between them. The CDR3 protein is CASSFRRIVGTDTQYF. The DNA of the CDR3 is TGCGCCAGCAGCTTCCGACGGATAGTCGGCACAGATACGCAGTATTTT.

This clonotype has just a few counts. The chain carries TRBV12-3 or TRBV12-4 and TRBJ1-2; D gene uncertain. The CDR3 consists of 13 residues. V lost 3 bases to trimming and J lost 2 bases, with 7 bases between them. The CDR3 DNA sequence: TGTGCCAGCAGTTTTCGCCCGAACTATGGCTACACCTTC. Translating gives CASSFRPNYGYTF.

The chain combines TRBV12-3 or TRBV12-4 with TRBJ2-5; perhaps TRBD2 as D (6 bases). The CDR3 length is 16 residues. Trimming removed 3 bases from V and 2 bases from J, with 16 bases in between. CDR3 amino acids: CASSFPTRGTQETQYF. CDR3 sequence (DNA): TGTGCCAGCAGTTTCCCGACCCGGGGGACTCAAGAGACCCAGTACTTC.